These 21 T cell receptor beta chains originate from one sample sequenced in a study of preoperative IRX-2 immunotherapy in early breast cancer. Data came from immunoSEQ multiplex PCR; TCRdb stores just in-frame clones and leaves some out. The sample yields more than 20,000 clones, around four fifths seen once. As for treatment: preoperative locoregional IRX-2 cytokine immunotherapy. The sequences come from lymph node tissue, collected after IRX-2 immunotherapy. The receptor source for this set is a human donor with breast cancer.

This chain joins TRBV30 and TRBJ1-1; unclear D gene. CDR1 GTSNPN and CDR2 SVGIG come from the germline V gene (reference sequence). The CDR3 spans 12 residues. The CDR3 DNA reads TGTGCTTTGTCCGGACTAGTAGGGCGAGCTTTCTTT. As protein: CALSGLVGRAFF.

In DNA form, the CDR3 reads TGTGCCAGCAGCTTACAGGGGGTATTCACCGGGGAGCTGTTTTTT. Its translation: CASSLQGVFTGELFF. The chain couples TRBV7-6 to TRBJ2-2; 7 bases match TRBD1. Germline loops: CDR1 SGHVS, CDR2 FNYEAQ. The CDR3 is made up of 15 amino acids. V lost 2 bases to trimming and J lost 4 bases; unmatched junction nucleotides: 4.

The chain employs TRBV7-7 and TRBJ1-3; D ambiguous. The germline gives CDR1 SSHAT, CDR2 FNYEAQ (reference sequence). V gave up 2 bases and J gave up 2 bases, with 7 bases separating them. This CDR3 has 14 residues. The CDR3 DNA is TGTGCCAGCAGCTTACAGATACCTGGAAACACCATATATTTT. Protein product: CASSLQIPGNTIYF.

The J gene is TRBJ2-7, the V gene TRBV23-1; 7 nucleotides align to TRBD1. TRBV23-1 is reported as an ORF; its role is uncertain. The CDR3 has 15 residues. The junction had 9 bases not matched to a gene; V was cut back by 6 bases and J by 1 base. The CDR3 sequence: CASSARDSISYEQYF. DNA for the CDR3: TGCGCCAGCAGCGCCCGGGACAGTATTTCCTACGAGCAGTACTTC.

J is TRBJ1-5 and V is TRBV15, with D unresolved. Germline V gene data show CDR1 as LNHNV and CDR2 as YYDKDF (reference sequence). This CDR3 contains 15 residues. Trimming cost V 1 base and J 0 bases, with 7 bases left between them. CDR3 in DNA: TGTGCCACCAGCAGAGGGGATTATAGCAATCAGCCCCAGCATTTT. As protein: CATSRGDYSNQPQHF.

The sample holds a few counts of this clone. The chain carries TRBV19 and TRBJ1-2; D unclear. This CDR3 has 13 residues. V was clipped by 7 bases and J by 3 bases, with 12 bases between them. CDR1 LNHDA and CDR2 SQIVND come from the germline V gene (reference sequence). The CDR3 region is CASTRYGDYGYTF. The CDR3 bases are TGTGCCAGTACCCGCTATGGGGACTATGGCTACACCTTC.

V usage is TRBV22-1 and J usage is TRBJ2-2; no DNA check was done on the table's D call, TRBD2. TRBV22-1 is marked as a pseudogene. This CDR3 spans 15 amino acids. The CDR3 DNA reads TGTGCCACCAGTGACCCGGGGGCGAACACCGGGGAGCTGTTTTTT. Protein product: CATSDPGANTGELFF.

The DNA for the CDR3 is TGTGCCAGCAGCCAAGTCGGGACAGGGGGTTATGGCTACACCTTC. Translation: CASSQVGTGGYGYTF. The chain employs TRBV14 and TRBJ1-2, with TRBD1 matching over 11 bases. The CDR3 sequence is 15 residues long. Trimming cost V 1 base and J 5 bases; bases outside gene matches: 3. Per the germline V gene, CDR1 is SGHDN and CDR2 is FVKESK.

The chain links TRBV19 to TRBJ1-2; D ambiguous. CDR3 length equals 13 residues. Germline V lookup: CDR1 LNHDA, CDR2 SQIVND (reference sequence). The ends were cut back, 6 bases at V and 4 bases at J, with 12 bases in the middle. The CDR3 nucleotides are TGTGCCAGTAGCGATACGGGGTTCTATGGCTACACCTTC. This codes for CASSDTGFYGYTF. Combining the CDR3 with reference TRBV19 and TRBJ1-2 gives the whole variable domain DGGITQSPKYLFRKEGQNVTLSCEQNLNHDAMYWYRQDPGQGLRLIYYSQIVNDFQKGDIAEGYSVSREKKESFPLTVTSAQKNPTAFYLCASSDTGFYGYTFGSGTRLTVV.

The chain combines TRBV15 with TRBJ2-1; maybe TRBD2 (5 bases). Germline V lookup: CDR1 LNHNV, CDR2 YYDKDF (reference sequence). V was clipped by 2 bases and J by 6 bases, with 14 bases between them. This CDR3 comprises 15 residues. The CDR3 spells CATSRKGLNLNEQFF. CDR3 coding DNA: TGTGCCACCAGCAGAAAAGGACTCAACCTCAATGAGCAGTTCTTC. The full variable domain, its missing parts supplied by reference TRBV15 and TRBJ2-1, is DAMVIQNPRYQVTQFGKPVTLSCSQTLNHNVMYWYQQKSSQAPKLLFHYYDKDFNNEADTPDNFQSRRPNTSFCFLDIRSPGLGDTAMYLCATSRKGLNLNEQFFGPGTRLTVL.

This chain connects TRBV27 to TRBJ2-3; 13 bases agree with TRBD2. CDR3 length equals 15 residues. Germline-derived CDR1 and CDR2 are MNHEY and SMNVEV (reference sequence). The junction had 5 bases not matched to a gene; V was cut back by 5 bases and J by 6 bases. CDR3 bases: TGTGCCAGCAGTACCGGACTAGCGGGGGCCGATACGCAGTATTTT. Protein: CASSTGLAGADTQYF.

The chain joins TRBV6-8 to TRBJ2-7; 8 bases are a match to TRBD1. The CDR3 spans 14 residues. CDR1 is MNHGY and CDR2 is SAAAGT in the germline V gene. The V and J ends lost 7 bases and 7 bases, in that order; junction bases with no gene match: 12. CDR3 loop: CASTSGQGLWEQYV. CDR3 coding DNA: TGTGCCAGCACCAGTGGACAGGGATTATGGGAGCAGTACGTC.

The chain couples TRBV6-1 to TRBJ1-1, with D hard to call. CDR3 length equals 13 residues. Trimming took 1 base from V and 11 from J, leaving 14 bases between them. The V gene's germline CDR1 is MNHNS and CDR2 SASEGT. The CDR3 is CASSEGVALVAFF. The CDR3 DNA sequence: TGTGCCAGCAGTGAAGGAGTGGCCCTAGTGGCTTTCTTT.

Sample share makes this clone medium-sized. The chain is built from TRBV6-8 and TRBJ1-3; D is unresolved. Trimming stripped 10 bases from V and 0 bases from J, with 7 bases between. From germline, CDR1 is MNHGY and CDR2 SAAAGT. This CDR3 has 12 amino acids. The CDR3 DNA sequence: TGTGCCACTTCTTACTCTGGAAACACCATATATTTT. Its translation is CATSYSGNTIYF.

This clone has a single count. This sequence joins TRBV28 and TRBJ1-5; 8 bases are a match to TRBD1. V dropped 7 bases and J dropped 7; count of bases not matched to a gene: 9. This CDR3 comprises 14 residues. The germline CDR1 and CDR2 sequences are MDHEN and SYDVKM. In nucleotides, the CDR3 is TGTGCCAGCACTATGGCAGGGGGCGGGCAGCCCCAGCATTTT. Its translation: CASTMAGGGQPQHF.

This sequence joins TRBV28 and TRBJ1-5; 9 bases line up with TRBD1. The CDR3 length is 17 residues. The V segment lost 6 bases and the J segment 7 bases; nucleotides outside the gene matches: 16. Germline loops: CDR1 MDHEN, CDR2 SYDVKM. In DNA form, the CDR3 reads TGTGCCAGCAGACCAACCCGGACAGGGGAATTTGGGCAGCCCCAGCATTTT. This translates into CASRPTRTGEFGQPQHF.

The V call is TRBV29-1, the J call TRBJ1-1, with a tentative D call TRBD1 (6 bases). Germline V CDR1 and CDR2: SQVTM, ANQGSEA. The V end was cut by 6 bases, the J end by 5 bases, with 19 bases between. This CDR3 comprises 14 residues. The chain's CDR3 is CSVRMGQGWTEAFF. The CDR3 bases are TGCAGCGTACGAATGGGGCAGGGGTGGACTGAAGCTTTCTTT.

The chain has TRBV29-1 and TRBJ1-1; the match to TRBD1 covers 7 bases. The CDR3 is made up of 13 amino acids. Germline V gene sequence: CDR1 SQVTM, CDR2 ANQGSEA. J gave up 1 base and V 4 bases, and 3 bases lay outside the gene matches. The CDR3 nucleotides read TGCAGCGTTGCTGGACAGGCGAACACTGAAGCTTTCTTT. Amino acid sequence: CSVAGQANTEAFF.

The CDR3 is CASSSLRDTSGANVLTF. The CDR3 nucleotides read TGTGCCAGCAGCTCCTTAAGGGACACCTCTGGGGCCAACGTCCTGACTTTC. V is TRBV7-7 and J is TRBJ2-6; D perhaps matches TRBD1 (6 bases). CDR1 is SSHAT and CDR2 is FNYEAQ in the germline V gene (reference sequence). V lost 4 bases and J lost 0, with 13 bases in between. This CDR3 has 17 residues. The full variable domain, in which reference TRBV7-7 and TRBJ2-6 provide the parts outside the CDR3, is GAGVSQSPRYKVTKRGQDVTLRCDPISSHATLYWYQQALGQGPEFLTYFNYEAQPDKSGLPSDRFSAERPEGSISTLTIQRTEQRDSAMYRCASSSLRDTSGANVLTFGAGSRLTVL.

The V call is TRBV6-8, the J call TRBJ1-6; D gene uncertain. CDR3 length: 14 amino acids. The V gene's germline CDR1 is MNHGY and CDR2 SAAAGT. The ends were cut back, 6 bases at V and 7 bases at J, with 13 bases in the middle. In DNA form, the CDR3 reads TGTGCCAGCAGCCGGAATCCAAGGAATTCACCCCTCCACTTT. Translating it yields CASSRNPRNSPLHF.

The chain uses TRBV28 and TRBJ1-6, with no clear D. With 8 bases removed from V and 7 bases from J, the gap between germline ends came to 12 bases. This CDR3 has 13 amino acids. CDR1 and CDR2 (germline): MDHEN, SYDVKM. CDR3 DNA: TGTGCCAGCCGACGGGTTACGAATTCACCCCTCCACTTT. Residues: CASRRVTNSPLHF.